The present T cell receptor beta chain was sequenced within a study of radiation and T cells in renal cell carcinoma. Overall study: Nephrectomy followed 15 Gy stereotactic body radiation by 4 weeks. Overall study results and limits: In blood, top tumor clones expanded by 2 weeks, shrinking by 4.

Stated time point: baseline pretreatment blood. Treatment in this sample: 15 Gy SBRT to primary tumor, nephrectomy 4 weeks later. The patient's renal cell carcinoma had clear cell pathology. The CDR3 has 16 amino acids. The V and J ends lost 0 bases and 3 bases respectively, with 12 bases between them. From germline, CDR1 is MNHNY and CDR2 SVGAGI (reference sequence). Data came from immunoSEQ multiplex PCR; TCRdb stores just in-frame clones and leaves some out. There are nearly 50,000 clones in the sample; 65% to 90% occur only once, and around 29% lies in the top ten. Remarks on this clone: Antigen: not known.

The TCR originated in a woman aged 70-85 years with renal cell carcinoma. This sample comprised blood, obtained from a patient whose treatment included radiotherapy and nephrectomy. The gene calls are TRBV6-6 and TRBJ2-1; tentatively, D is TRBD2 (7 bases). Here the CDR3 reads CASSYSRGGGYNEQFF. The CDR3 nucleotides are TGTGCCAGCAGTTACTCGAGAGGGGGGGGCTACAATGAGCAGTTCTTC.